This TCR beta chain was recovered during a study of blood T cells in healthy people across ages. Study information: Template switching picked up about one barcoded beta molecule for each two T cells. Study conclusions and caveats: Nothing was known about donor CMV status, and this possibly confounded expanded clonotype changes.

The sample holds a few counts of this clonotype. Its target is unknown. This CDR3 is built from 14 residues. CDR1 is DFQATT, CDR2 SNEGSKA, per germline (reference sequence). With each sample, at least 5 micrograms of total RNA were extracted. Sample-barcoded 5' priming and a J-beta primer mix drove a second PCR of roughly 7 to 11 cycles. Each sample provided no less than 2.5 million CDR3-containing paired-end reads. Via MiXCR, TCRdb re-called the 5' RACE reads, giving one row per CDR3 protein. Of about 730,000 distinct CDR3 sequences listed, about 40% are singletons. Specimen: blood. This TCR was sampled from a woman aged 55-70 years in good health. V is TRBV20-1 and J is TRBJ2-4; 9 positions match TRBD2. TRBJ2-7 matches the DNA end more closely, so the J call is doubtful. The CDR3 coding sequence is TGCAGTGGAAGCGGGTTAGCGGGAGACCACGAGCAGTACTTC. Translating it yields CSGSGLAGDHEQYF.